The rows below give T cell receptor beta chains drawn from one sample of a study of shared clonotypes between healthy human individuals. TCRdb's copy holds only in-frame clones and misses some; the assay was immunoSEQ multiplex PCR. The sample lists over a million clones, about 75% occurring once. The sequencing input was memory CD4+ T cells sorted from blood. The source is a man younger than 30 in good health. The CDR3 runs from the conserved cysteine through the conserved F or W. The D gene is left open where the match is weak. Some rows mark clone size as missing; the rest say once, few, many or name a class of expanded clone.

d_call j_call v_call clone_size cdr3_aa cdr3_nt
TRBD1 TRBJ2-5 TRBV7-2 once CASSHRGLSQETQYF TGTGCCAGCAGCCACAGGGGGCTAAGTCAAGAGACCCAGTACTTC
- TRBJ2-2 TRBV9 - CASSVVLGANTGELFF TGTGCCAGCAGCGTAGTCCTCGGGGCGAACACCGGGGAGCTGTTTTTT
- TRBJ2-5 TRBV7-2 - CASSKTGLQETQYF TGTGCCAGCAGCAAAACAGGGCTCCAAGAGACCCAGTACTTC
- TRBJ1-2 TRBV5-1 - CASSLTGLYGYTF TGCGCCAGCAGCCTGACAGGCCTTTATGGCTACACCTTC
- TRBJ2-5 TRBV7-2 - CASSFNREETQYF TGTGCCAGCAGCTTTAACAGGGAAGAGACCCAGTACTTC
- TRBJ1-5 TRBV28 - CASSQWAQGHQPQHF TGTGCCAGCAGCCAATGGGCCCAGGGACATCAGCCCCAGCATTTT
TRBD1 TRBJ1-6 TRBV6-5 few CASRPGTEGYSPLHF TGTGCCAGCAGACCAGGGACAGAAGGATATTCACCCCTCCACTTT
- TRBJ1-2 TRBV5-8 - CATSPRVLNYGYTF TGTGCCACCTCACCGAGGGTACTTAACTATGGCTACACCTTC
- TRBJ2-3 TRBV11-3 - CASSPKTDTDTQYF TGTGCCAGCAGCCCAAAAACTGACACAGATACGCAGTATTTT
TRBD1 TRBJ1-2 TRBV5-6 - CASSLATGDGYTF TGTGCCAGCAGCTTGGCGACAGGGGATGGCTACACCTTC
- TRBJ1-1 TRBV30 once CAWTRPGALNTEAFF TGTGCCTGGACTCGACCCGGGGCGTTGAACACTGAAGCTTTCTTT
- TRBJ2-3 TRBV2 - CASSSRAAKRQYF TGTGCCAGCAGTTCCCGGGCAGCGAAACGGCAGTATTTT
TRBD2 TRBJ2-7 TRBV9 - CASSAQAGVAYEQYF TGTGCCAGCAGCGCCCAAGCGGGGGTCGCCTACGAGCAGTACTTC
TRBD1 TRBJ2-1 TRBV18 - CASSPLPGGTYNEQFF TGTGCCAGCTCACCACTACCAGGGGGAACCTACAATGAGCAGTTCTTC
- TRBJ2-2 TRBV6-5 - CASQNRLRGTGELFF TGTGCCAGCCAAAATCGGTTACGCGGAACCGGGGAGCTGTTTTTT
- TRBJ2-5 TRBV30 - CAWSVIIGETQYF TGTGCCTGGAGTGTTATCATTGGGGAGACCCAGTACTTC
- TRBJ1-2 TRBV10-3 once CAIAAGGDYGYTF TGTGCCATCGCGGCAGGCGGAGACTATGGCTACACCTTC
- TRBJ2-5 TRBV5-1 - CASKPGPLSETQYF TGCGCCAGCAAACCGGGACCGCTCTCGGAGACCCAGTACTTC
TRBD1 TRBJ2-5 TRBV9 - CASSAGGSLRAETQYF TGTGCCAGCAGCGCAGGGGGCTCCCTGAGAGCGGAGACCCAGTACTTC
- TRBJ2-5 TRBV5-6 - CASSPTTGTLRGETQYF TGTGCCAGCAGCCCGACAACCGGGACTTTGAGAGGAGAGACCCAGTACTTC
- TRBJ1-1 TRBV20-1 many CSVPTGQRAFF TGCAGTGTCCCGACAGGCCAGAGGGCTTTCTTT
- TRBJ2-2 TRBV7-8 few CASTKGGNTGELFF TGTGCCAGCACGAAGGGAGGGAACACCGGGGAGCTGTTTTTT
TRBD1 TRBJ2-7 TRBV11-1 - CASSPGQGIYEQYF TGTGCCAGCAGCCCGGGACAGGGGATCTACGAGCAGTACTTC
- TRBJ1-2 TRBV19 - CASSTSLGSGYTF TGTGCCAGTAGTACCTCCCTAGGGAGTGGCTACACCTTC
- TRBJ1-1 TRBV9 - CASSVGTATRDTEAFF TGTGCCAGCAGCGTAGGTACGGCCACCCGGGACACTGAAGCTTTCTTT
- TRBJ2-5 TRBV29-1 few CSGGTVETQYF TGCAGCGGTGGTACTGTAGAGACCCAGTACTTC
- TRBJ2-3 TRBV21-1 - CASSIRLSSSTDTQYF TGTGCCAGCAGCATAAGACTATCGTCAAGCACAGATACGCAGTATTTT
- TRBJ2-2 TRBV2 - CASNRGRTNTGELFF TGTGCCAGCAACCGGGGCCGCACGAACACCGGGGAGCTGTTTTTT
- TRBJ2-5 TRBV5-1 - CASSLQGRQETQYF TGCGCCAGCAGCTTACAGGGGAGGCAAGAGACCCAGTACTTC
- TRBJ1-6 TRBV4-2 - CASSQGGKDSPLHF TGTGCCAGCAGCCAAGGGGGAAAGGATTCACCCCTCCACTTT
- TRBJ2-5 TRBV1 - CTSSQGPGRGPFQETQYF TGCACCAGCAGCCAGGGACCCGGCAGAGGGCCATTCCAAGAGACCCAGTACTTC
- TRBJ1-5 TRBV6-1 - CASNSGLHRNQPQHF TGTGCCAGCAATTCGGGACTCCATCGCAATCAGCCCCAGCATTTT
- TRBJ1-3 TRBV5-5 - CASSIYAGNTIYF TGTGCCAGCAGCATCTACGCTGGAAACACCATATATTTT
TRBD2 TRBJ2-7 TRBV4-1 few CASSQAPRGRASYEQYF TGCGCCAGCAGCCAAGCACCGCGCGGGAGGGCCTCCTACGAGCAGTACTTC
TRBD1 TRBJ1-1 TRBV7-2 - CASRQGAGNAEAFF TGTGCCAGCAGACAGGGGGCGGGTAACGCTGAAGCTTTCTTT
TRBD2 TRBJ2-3 TRBV5-1 once CASSLGLSGRAVTDTQYF TGCGCCAGCAGCTTGGGCTTAAGCGGGAGGGCCGTAACAGATACGCAGTATTTT
TRBD2 TRBJ2-5 TRBV10-2 many CASSGLAGHQETQYF TGCGCCAGCAGTGGACTAGCGGGACACCAAGAGACCCAGTACTTC
- TRBJ2-7 TRBV7-2 - CASSSGTGDYEQYF TGTGCCAGCAGCTCGGGAACAGGAGACTACGAGCAGTACTTC
TRBD1 TRBJ2-7 TRBV6-6 - CASSYSGQGKYEQYF TGTGCCAGCAGTTACTCGGGACAGGGTAAATACGAGCAGTACTTC
TRBD2 TRBJ2-2 TRBV2 - CASRGLVSTGELFF TGTGCCAGCAGAGGACTAGTTAGCACCGGGGAGCTGTTTTTT
TRBD2 TRBJ2-3 TRBV5-1 - CASNRGGNSADTQYF TGCGCCAGCAACCGGGGGGGTAACTCCGCAGATACGCAGTATTTT
TRBD1 TRBJ2-2 TRBV6-5 - CASSYLPRGPAGELFF TGTGCCAGCAGTTACTTGCCCAGGGGGCCGGCCGGGGAGCTGTTTTTT
TRBD2 TRBJ2-1 TRBV2 - CASTGGLAGINEQFF TGTGCCAGCACCGGAGGACTAGCGGGGATCAATGAGCAGTTCTTC
TRBD1 TRBJ1-1 TRBV6-5 - CASKPAGTGGFEAFF TGTGCCAGCAAGCCGGCCGGGACAGGGGGCTTTGAAGCTTTCTTT
TRBD2 TRBJ2-1 TRBV4-1 - CAGGDPKRDNEQFF TGCGCCGGGGGGGATCCGAAAAGGGACAATGAGCAGTTCTTC
- TRBJ1-3 TRBV19 - CASSMSSVSGNTIYF TGTGCCAGTAGTATGAGCTCGGTCTCTGGAAACACCATATATTTT
- TRBJ2-3 TRBV5-6 - CASSLDRGFGTDTQYF TGTGCCAGCAGCTTGGATAGGGGTTTTGGAACAGATACGCAGTATTTT
- TRBJ2-1 TRBV2 - CASRRDSYNEQFF TGTGCCAGCAGGCGGGACAGTTACAATGAGCAGTTCTTC